Presented here are 12 T cell receptor beta chains from one specimen sequenced in a study of shared clonotypes between healthy human individuals. Libraries were prepared by immunoSEQ multiplex PCR; TCRdb keeps only in-frame clonotypes and omits some of them. The repertoire holds roughly 1.4 million clones, with roughly 98.5% as singletons. Sequencing was carried out using naive CD4+ T cells sorted from blood. Subset specified: CD45RA+ positively selected. Source of these receptors: a young man in good health.

Of note for this clone: The same CDR3 arises from other DNA sequences in this sample as well. The chain employs TRBV9 and TRBJ2-3; no clear D gene. The V gene lost 0 bases and the J gene lost 3 bases, with 5 bases spanning the gap. In germline, CDR1 is SGDLS, CDR2 YYNGEE. The CDR3 totals 13 residues. In DNA, the CDR3 is TGTGCCAGCAGCGTAGCCCGGACAGATACGCAGTATTTT. Translated, it gives CASSVARTDTQYF.

The CDR3 bases are TGTGCCAGCTCACCATTCTACCTCAATAATACGCAGTATTTT. This encodes CASSPFYLNNTQYF. The gene calls are TRBV18 and TRBJ2-3; D uncertain. With 2 bases removed from V and 7 bases from J, the gap between germline ends came to 13 bases. Germline CDR1 KGHSH, CDR2 LQKENI. This CDR3 comprises 14 residues.

The rearrangement joins TRBV28 to TRBJ1-1; tentative D call: TRBD1 (5 bases). The CDR3 is 13 residues long. Trimming took off 8 bases at V and 6 bases at J, with 16 bases between the two ends. CDR1 MDHEN and CDR2 SYDVKM come from the germline V gene. This CDR3 reads CASSQVGRAEAFF. The DNA of the CDR3 is TGTGCCAGCTCTCAAGTGGGGCGGGCTGAAGCTTTCTTT.

The chain joins TRBV7-2 to TRBJ2-3; D is unresolved. CDR1 is SGHTA and CDR2 is FQGNSA in the germline V gene. Trimming pared 0 bases from V and 4 bases from J, leaving 5 bases between. This CDR3 has 13 residues. The CDR3 sequence is CASSLAPPDTQYF. In DNA form, the CDR3 reads TGTGCCAGCAGCTTAGCCCCGCCAGATACGCAGTATTTT.

V usage is TRBV23-1 and J usage is TRBJ2-1, with D perhaps matching TRBD1 (5 bases). TRBV23-1 is flagged as an ORF with uncertain function. V was cut by 6 bases and J by 2 bases, with 11 bases left in between. The CDR3 contains 14 residues. The chain's CDR3 is CASSPGNTYNEQFF. The CDR3 region has the DNA TGCGCCAGCAGCCCAGGGAATACCTACAATGAGCAGTTCTTC.

The V and J genes are TRBV2 and TRBJ1-4; D possibly corresponds to TRBD1 (5 bases). Deletions cut 6 bases from V and 7 bases from J, with 12 bases between. The CDR3 consists of 13 residues. From germline, CDR1 is SNHLY and CDR2 FYNNEI. The DNA of the CDR3 is TGTGCCAGCAGCCGAGGGGAGGGTGAAAAACTGTTTTTT. It encodes CASSRGEGEKLFF.

J is TRBJ2-3 and V is TRBV4-2; 7 bases fit TRBD2. The CDR3 has 14 residues. V shed 4 bases, J shed 1 base, and the junction held 2 bases outside the gene matches. Germline V gives CDR1 LGHNA, CDR2 YNFKEQ. The CDR3 region has the DNA TGTGCCAGCAGCCCCGCGGGGGGCACAGATACGCAGTATTTT. Translated: CASSPAGGTDTQYF.

The chain carries TRBV9 and TRBJ1-1; 10 nucleotides match TRBD1. The CDR3 covers 15 residues. The germline CDR1 and CDR2 sequences are SGDLS and YYNGEE. V shed 3 bases, J shed 6 bases, and the junction held 8 bases outside the gene matches. The DNA of the CDR3 is TGTGCCAGCAGCGGACCCTCGGACAGGGGGGCTGAAGCTTTCTTT. It codes for CASSGPSDRGAEAFF.

This sequence joins TRBV6-1 and TRBJ2-3; TRBD2 might be the D (5 bases). This CDR3 region has 15 residues. The germline V gene encodes CDR1 MNHNS and CDR2 SASEGT. Trimming stripped 1 base from V and 0 bases from J, with 8 bases between. CDR3 in DNA: TGTGCCAGCAGTGAAGACGGAGGTAGCACAGATACGCAGTATTTT. Translating gives CASSEDGGSTDTQYF.

The chain carries TRBV5-5 and TRBJ1-1; unclear D gene. CDR1 and CDR2 from the germline V gene are SGHKS and YYEKEE (reference sequence). V was clipped by 0 bases and J by 4 bases, with 13 bases between them. This CDR3 is 15 amino acids long. The chain's CDR3 is CASSLGMGPVTEAFF. CDR3 coding DNA: TGTGCCAGCAGCTTGGGTATGGGCCCAGTCACTGAAGCTTTCTTT.

This chain links TRBV18 with TRBJ2-2, with TRBD1 matching 7 bases. Germline lookup yields CDR1 KGHSH and CDR2 LQKENI. This CDR3 contains 15 residues. Trimming removed 1 base from V and 7 bases from J; junction bases left unmatched: 6. The CDR3 loop is CASSPRQGWHGELFF. CDR3 bases: TGTGCCAGCTCACCACGACAGGGATGGCACGGGGAGCTGTTTTTT.

This clone was seen a single time. The chain is built from TRBV5-5 and TRBJ2-3, with 8 bases matching TRBD1. Germline V gives CDR1 SGHKS, CDR2 YYEKEE (reference sequence). V shed 2 bases, J shed 4 bases, and the junction held 6 bases outside the gene matches. CDR3 length equals 15 residues. DNA of the CDR3: TGTGCCAGCAGCTTCCCAGGGGGCCTCCCAGATACGCAGTATTTT. Residues: CASSFPGGLPDTQYF.